One sample yielded the 3 T cell receptor beta chains listed below, sequenced in a study of beta chain features in type 1 diabetes. General study points: TCRB CDR3s from Type 1 diabetes patients were moderately but significantly shorter in all four CD4+ subsets.

Reverse transcribing all isolated RNA meant expressed TCRB transcripts were sequenced. Some clones are missing from TCRdb's copy, which holds only in-frame ones; the method was immunoSEQ multiplex PCR. This table has a few hundred thousand clones, approximately 16% appearing once. For these receptors, no antigen is known. Sequencing was performed on naive CD4+ T cells from blood. The source is a man younger than 30 with type 1 diabetes.

This chain uses TRBV2 with TRBJ2-1; 8 positions match TRBD1. V shed 4 bases and J 0 bases; nucleotides not matched to a gene: 5. Germline CDR1 is SNHLY and CDR2 is FYNNEI. The CDR3 contains 16 residues. The CDR3 protein is CASSGYDRGSYNEQFF. The CDR3 coding sequence is TGTGCCAGCAGTGGATACGACAGGGGCTCCTACAATGAGCAGTTCTTC.

The chain employs TRBV5-1 and TRBJ2-6; a weak D match, TRBD1 (6 bases). Trimming pared 2 bases from V and 0 bases from J, leaving 9 bases between. The CDR3 covers 16 residues. Germline CDR1 and CDR2: SGHRS and YFSETQ. CDR3 sequence: CASSLVQGSGANVLTF. CDR3 DNA sequence: TGCGCCAGCAGCTTAGTACAGGGCTCTGGGGCCAACGTCCTGACTTTC.

This chain joins TRBV4-1 and TRBJ1-2; no clear D gene. The CDR3 sequence is 12 residues long. Germline CDR1 is MGHRA and CDR2 is YSYEKL. V lost 3 bases, J lost 8 bases, and 10 bases lay in between. The CDR3 spells CASSQALGGYTF. Written as DNA, the CDR3 is TGCGCCAGCAGCCAGGCGCTGGGCGGCTACACCTTC.